A selection of T cell receptor beta chains follows, all from one sample in a study of shared clonotypes between healthy human individuals. Assay: immunoSEQ multiplex PCR; the TCRdb copy retains only in-frame clones and omits some. The profile shows more than 200,000 clones, under 80% of them singletons. Sequencing was performed on memory CD4+ T cells sorted from blood. The receptors were gathered from a man aged 30 to 39 in good health. Both conserved end residues are part of each CDR3. Fields, in order: CDR3 DNA, CDR3 protein, V gene, clone size, D gene, J gene. A D gene is named only where the DNA matches it firmly. Where a row states a size, it is once, few, many or the class of an expanded clone; other rows omit it.

CDR3 DNA: TGCGCCAGCAGCCAGTTGACAAGGAACACTGAAGCTTTCTTT; CDR3 protein: CASSQLTRNTEAFF; V gene: TRBV5-1; clone size: .; D gene: .; J gene: TRBJ1-1
CDR3 DNA: TGCGCCAGCAGCCAAGTCCCCTACGGGACCCTCACAGATACGCAGTATTTT; CDR3 protein: CASSQVPYGTLTDTQYF; V gene: TRBV4-1; clone size: .; D gene: .; J gene: TRBJ2-3
CDR3 DNA: TGTGCCGCGGGACAGCCCCAGCATTTT; CDR3 protein: CAAGQPQHF; V gene: TRBV10-3; clone size: .; D gene: .; J gene: TRBJ1-5
CDR3 DNA: TGTGCCAGCAGGGAGGGACGGAATAATGAAAAACTGTTTTTT; CDR3 protein: CASREGRNNEKLFF; V gene: TRBV28; clone size: few; D gene: .; J gene: TRBJ1-4
CDR3 DNA: TGCGCCAGCAGCGGAGTGATGGACAATGAGCAGTTCTTC; CDR3 protein: CASSGVMDNEQFF; V gene: TRBV5-1; clone size: .; D gene: .; J gene: TRBJ2-1
CDR3 DNA: TGCGCCAGCAGCCTGAAGGCGGGAGGGAACACTGAAGCTTTCTTT; CDR3 protein: CASSLKAGGNTEAFF; V gene: TRBV5-1; clone size: .; D gene: .; J gene: TRBJ1-1
CDR3 DNA: TGTGCCACCCGCGGGCAGGGGTGGTACAATGAGCAGTTCTTC; CDR3 protein: CATRGQGWYNEQFF; V gene: TRBV6-4; clone size: .; D gene: .; J gene: TRBJ2-1
CDR3 DNA: TGTGCCAGCAGCGTAGGAATGGGAGGGGCTAATGAAAAACTGTTTTTT; CDR3 protein: CASSVGMGGANEKLFF; V gene: TRBV9; clone size: .; D gene: .; J gene: TRBJ1-4
CDR3 DNA: TGTGCCAGCATGCGGCTCGGACTGCAAGAGACCCAGTACTTC; CDR3 protein: CASMRLGLQETQYF; V gene: TRBV2; clone size: once; D gene: .; J gene: TRBJ2-5
CDR3 DNA: TGTGCCAGCAGTAGGACAGGGATAAACCCTGAAGCTTTCTTT; CDR3 protein: CASSRTGINPEAFF; V gene: TRBV2; clone size: once; D gene: TRBD1; J gene: TRBJ1-1
CDR3 DNA: TGTGCCAGCAGCTTAGGACAGACCATTGAAAAACTGTTTTTT; CDR3 protein: CASSLGQTIEKLFF; V gene: TRBV11-2; clone size: .; D gene: .; J gene: TRBJ1-4
CDR3 DNA: TGCGCCAGCAGCTTACCGCAGACTAGCGGGGGAAACACAGATACGCAGTATTTT; CDR3 protein: CASSLPQTSGGNTDTQYF; V gene: TRBV5-1; clone size: few; D gene: TRBD2; J gene: TRBJ2-3
CDR3 DNA: TGTGCCAGCGTTCAACAGGGGGACACTGAAGCTTTCTTT; CDR3 protein: CASVQQGDTEAFF; V gene: TRBV7-9; clone size: .; D gene: TRBD1; J gene: TRBJ1-1
CDR3 DNA: TGTGCCAGCAGCCGCGGGACTAGCAGGATGGAGACCCAGTACTTC; CDR3 protein: CASSRGTSRMETQYF; V gene: TRBV7-3; clone size: .; D gene: TRBD2; J gene: TRBJ2-5
CDR3 DNA: TGTGCCAGCAGCCGCGACTGGATCTACAATGAGCAGTTCTTC; CDR3 protein: CASSRDWIYNEQFF; V gene: TRBV7-2; clone size: .; D gene: .; J gene: TRBJ2-1
CDR3 DNA: TGTGCCAGCAGCCCACCGAATTCGAAAAACAAATACACCGGGGAGCTGTTTTTT; CDR3 protein: CASSPPNSKNKYTGELFF; V gene: TRBV7-8; clone size: .; D gene: .; J gene: TRBJ2-2
CDR3 DNA: TGTGCCAGCAGTACAGTTTCCTACGAGCAGTACTTC; CDR3 protein: CASSTVSYEQYF; V gene: TRBV28; clone size: .; D gene: .; J gene: TRBJ2-7
CDR3 DNA: TGCGCCAGCAGCCAAGAGCGACTAATGAGGACTGAAGCTTTCTTT; CDR3 protein: CASSQERLMRTEAFF; V gene: TRBV4-1; clone size: .; D gene: .; J gene: TRBJ1-1
CDR3 DNA: TGTGCCAGCAGACCGTCCCCGAATTCAGATACGCAGTATTTT; CDR3 protein: CASRPSPNSDTQYF; V gene: TRBV9; clone size: .; D gene: .; J gene: TRBJ2-3
CDR3 DNA: TGTGCCAGCAGGGACTCGAACACCGGGGAGCTGTTTTTT; CDR3 protein: CASRDSNTGELFF; V gene: TRBV6-6; clone size: many; D gene: .; J gene: TRBJ2-2
CDR3 DNA: TGTGCCAGCAGTTTAAAGTATCAGCCCCAGCATTTT; CDR3 protein: CASSLKYQPQHF; V gene: TRBV28; clone size: .; D gene: .; J gene: TRBJ1-5
CDR3 DNA: TGTGCCAGCTCACCAAAAACGCCGGGCGCGCGAGAGACCCAGTACTTC; CDR3 protein: CASSPKTPGARETQYF; V gene: TRBV18; clone size: .; D gene: .; J gene: TRBJ2-5
CDR3 DNA: TGTGCCAGCAGCCGAACCGCCACCGGCGGGACCAGCCCCTACGAGCAGTACTTC; CDR3 protein: CASSRTATGGTSPYEQYF; V gene: TRBV27; clone size: .; D gene: .; J gene: TRBJ2-7
CDR3 DNA: TGTGCCAGCAGCTTCTCGGACGGCCTATACGAGCAGTACTTC; CDR3 protein: CASSFSDGLYEQYF; V gene: TRBV11-2; clone size: few; D gene: .; J gene: TRBJ2-7
CDR3 DNA: TGTGCCAGCTCACCCTCCCCCAGGGGGCGGTACACTGAAGCTTTCTTT; CDR3 protein: CASSPSPRGRYTEAFF; V gene: TRBV18; clone size: .; D gene: TRBD1; J gene: TRBJ1-1
CDR3 DNA: TGTGCCAGCAGCTTTCGTGTGACACCTAGCACAGATACGCAGTATTTT; CDR3 protein: CASSFRVTPSTDTQYF; V gene: TRBV5-6; clone size: many; D gene: .; J gene: TRBJ2-3
CDR3 DNA: TGTGCCAGCAGCCAAGACCCGGGAGGCAATCAGCCCCAGCATTTT; CDR3 protein: CASSQDPGGNQPQHF; V gene: TRBV16; clone size: .; D gene: .; J gene: TRBJ1-5
CDR3 DNA: TGTGCCAGCAGCGCCAGGGGGTGGGGACTAGACACAGATACGCAGTATTTT; CDR3 protein: CASSARGWGLDTDTQYF; V gene: TRBV9; clone size: .; D gene: .; J gene: TRBJ2-3
CDR3 DNA: TGTGCCAGCAGTCTCTCCCCCACAGATACGCAGTATTTT; CDR3 protein: CASSLSPTDTQYF; V gene: TRBV6-4; clone size: few; D gene: .; J gene: TRBJ2-3
CDR3 DNA: TGTGCCAGCAGTTCCCCACCGTCGGGGGCGAATGAGCAGTACTTC; CDR3 protein: CASSSPPSGANEQYF; V gene: TRBV28; clone size: .; D gene: .; J gene: TRBJ2-7
CDR3 DNA: TGTGCCAGCAGCTTAGTTTCGTTGGACAGCCCCCCGAACTTC; CDR3 protein: CASSLVSLDSPPNF; V gene: TRBV11-2; clone size: once; D gene: .; J gene: TRBJ2-5
CDR3 DNA: TGTGCCAGTAGTAATGGGGTGGGGCGGGAGTACAATGAGCAGTTCTTC; CDR3 protein: CASSNGVGREYNEQFF; V gene: TRBV19; clone size: once; D gene: TRBD2; J gene: TRBJ2-1